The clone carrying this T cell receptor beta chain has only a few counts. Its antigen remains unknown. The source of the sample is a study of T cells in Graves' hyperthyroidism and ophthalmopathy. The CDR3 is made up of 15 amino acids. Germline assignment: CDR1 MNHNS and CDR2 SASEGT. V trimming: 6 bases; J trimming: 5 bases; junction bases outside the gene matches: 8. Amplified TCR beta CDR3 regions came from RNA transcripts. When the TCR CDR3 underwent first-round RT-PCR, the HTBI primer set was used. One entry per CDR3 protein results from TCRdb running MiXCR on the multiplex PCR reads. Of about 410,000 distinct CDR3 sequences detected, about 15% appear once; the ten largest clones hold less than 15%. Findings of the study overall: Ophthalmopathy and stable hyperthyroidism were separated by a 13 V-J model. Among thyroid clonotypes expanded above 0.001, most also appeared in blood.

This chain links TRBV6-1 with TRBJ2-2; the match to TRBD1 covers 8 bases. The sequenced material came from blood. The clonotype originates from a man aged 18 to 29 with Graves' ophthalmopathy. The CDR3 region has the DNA TGTGCCAGCAGCCGCCAGGGGGCGCAAACCGGGGAGCTGTTTTTT. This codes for CASSRQGAQTGELFF.